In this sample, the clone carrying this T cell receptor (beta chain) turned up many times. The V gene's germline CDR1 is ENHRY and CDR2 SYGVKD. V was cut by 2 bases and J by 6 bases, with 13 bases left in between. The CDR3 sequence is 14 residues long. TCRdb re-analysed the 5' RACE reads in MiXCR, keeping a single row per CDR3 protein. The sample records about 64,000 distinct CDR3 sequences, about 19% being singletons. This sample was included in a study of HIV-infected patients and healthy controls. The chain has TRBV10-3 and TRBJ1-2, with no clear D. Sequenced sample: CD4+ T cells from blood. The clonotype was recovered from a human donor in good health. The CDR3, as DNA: TGTGCCATCAGTGAGCCTAAGGACGGCCATGGCTACACCTTC. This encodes CAISEPKDGHGYTF.